This T cell receptor (beta chain) is drawn from a study of monozygotic twins with inflammatory bowel disease. Study-level points and caveats: Repertoire likeness was no different across concordant and discordant twins, perhaps owing to restricted power.

Template switching was used to attach UMIs, which incorporated a 6-nucleotide sample barcode. TCRdb re-called the 5' RACE reads; every CDR3 protein appears as one record, without DNA. The sample table sets out 200,000 to 250,000 distinct CDR3 sequences. Of note for this clonotype: Its specificity is unknown.

The clonotype was recovered from a human donor with ulcerative colitis or Crohn's disease, or a healthy co-twin of an affected twin (not recorded which). Input material: blood.

The CDR3 loop reads CASSTGGYGYTF. The chain combines TRBV4-1 with TRBJ1-2; TCRdb lists TRBD1, though no DNA is available to test this call. The CDR3 loop spans 12 amino acids. The germline V gene encodes CDR1 MGHRA and CDR2 YSYEKL.